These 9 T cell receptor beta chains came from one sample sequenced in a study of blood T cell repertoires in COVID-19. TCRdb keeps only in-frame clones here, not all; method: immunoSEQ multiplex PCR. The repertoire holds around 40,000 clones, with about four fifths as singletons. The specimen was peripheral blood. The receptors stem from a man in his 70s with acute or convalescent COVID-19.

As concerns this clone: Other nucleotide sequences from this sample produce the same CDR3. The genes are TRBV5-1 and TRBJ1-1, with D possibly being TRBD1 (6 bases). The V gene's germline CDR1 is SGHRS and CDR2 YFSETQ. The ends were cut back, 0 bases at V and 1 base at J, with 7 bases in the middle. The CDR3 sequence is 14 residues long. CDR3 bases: TGCGCCAGCAGCTTGGACAGGGCGAACACTGAAGCTTTCTTT. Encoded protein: CASSLDRANTEAFF. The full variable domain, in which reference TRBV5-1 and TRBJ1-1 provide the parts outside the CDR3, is KAGVTQTPRYLIKTRGQQVTLSCSPISGHRSVSWYQQTPGQGLQFLFEYFSETQRNKGNFPGRFSGRQFSNSRSEMNVSTLELGDSALYLCASSLDRANTEAFFGQGTRLTVV.

The CDR3 DNA reads as TGTGCCAGCAGTTTTGTAGGCGCAGGGGGCTTCAATGAGCAGTTCTTC. Protein product: CASSFVGAGGFNEQFF. The rearrangement links TRBV28 to TRBJ2-1, with 8 bases aligning to TRBD1. The trim removed 3 bases at V and 6 bases at J, leaving 10 bases unmatched. Looked up from germline, CDR1 is MDHEN and CDR2 is SYDVKM. The CDR3 totals 16 residues.

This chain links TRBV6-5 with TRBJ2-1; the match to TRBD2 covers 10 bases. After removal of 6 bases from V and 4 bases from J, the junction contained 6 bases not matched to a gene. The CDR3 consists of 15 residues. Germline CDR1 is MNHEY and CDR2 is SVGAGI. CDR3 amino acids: CASSTSGLAYNEQFF. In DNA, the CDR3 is TGTGCCAGCAGCACCTCGGGACTAGCGTACAATGAGCAGTTCTTC.

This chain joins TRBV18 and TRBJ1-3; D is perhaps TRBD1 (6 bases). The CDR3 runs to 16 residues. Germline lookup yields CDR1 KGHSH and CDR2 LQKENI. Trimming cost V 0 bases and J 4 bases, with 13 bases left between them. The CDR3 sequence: CASSPPAGAPGNTIYF. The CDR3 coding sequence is TGTGCCAGCTCACCACCGGCGGGGGCGCCCGGAAACACCATATATTTT.

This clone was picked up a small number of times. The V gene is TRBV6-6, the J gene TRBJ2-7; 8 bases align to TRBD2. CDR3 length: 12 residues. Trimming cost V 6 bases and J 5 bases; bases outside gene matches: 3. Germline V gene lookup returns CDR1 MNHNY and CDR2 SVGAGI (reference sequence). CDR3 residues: CASRTGLDEQYF. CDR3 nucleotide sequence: TGTGCCAGCAGGACGGGACTAGACGAGCAGTACTTC.

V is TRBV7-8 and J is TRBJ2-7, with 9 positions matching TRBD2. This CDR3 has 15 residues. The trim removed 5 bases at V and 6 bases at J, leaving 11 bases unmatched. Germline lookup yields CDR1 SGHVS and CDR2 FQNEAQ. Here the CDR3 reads CASSLGTSKTSEQYF. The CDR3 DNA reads TGTGCCAGCAGCCTCGGGACTAGCAAAACTAGCGAGCAGTACTTC. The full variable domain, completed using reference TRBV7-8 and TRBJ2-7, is GAGVSQSPRYKVAKRGQDVALRCDPISGHVSLFWYQQALGQGPEFLTYFQNEAQLDKSGLPSDRFFAERPEGSVSTLKIQRTQQEDSAVYLCASSLGTSKTSEQYFGPGTRLTVT.

Written as DNA, the CDR3 is TGTGCCAGCAGTGAAGCAAGGGCCCTTGGGACAAATGAGCAGTTCTTC. This translates into CASSEARALGTNEQFF. The chain joins TRBV6-1 to TRBJ2-1; D might be TRBD1 (6 bases). V was clipped by 0 bases and J by 7 bases, with 16 bases between them. Germline loops: CDR1 MNHNS, CDR2 SASEGT. This CDR3 contains 16 residues.

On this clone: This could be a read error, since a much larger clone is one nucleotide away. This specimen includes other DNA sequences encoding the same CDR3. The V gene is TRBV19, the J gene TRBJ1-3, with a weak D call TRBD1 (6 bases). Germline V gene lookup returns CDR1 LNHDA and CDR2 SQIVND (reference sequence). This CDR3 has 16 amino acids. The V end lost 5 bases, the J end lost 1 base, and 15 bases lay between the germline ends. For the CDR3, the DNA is TGTGCCAGTAGTCCAGGGGACGCCAGTTCTGGAAACACCATATATTTT. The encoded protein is CASSPGDASSGNTIYF.

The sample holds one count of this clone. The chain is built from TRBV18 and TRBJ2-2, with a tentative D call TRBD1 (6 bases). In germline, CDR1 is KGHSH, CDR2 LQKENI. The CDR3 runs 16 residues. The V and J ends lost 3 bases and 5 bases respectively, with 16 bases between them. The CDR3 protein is CASSPPNRETTGELFF. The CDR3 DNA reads TGTGCCAGCTCACCTCCCAACAGGGAAACGACCGGGGAGCTGTTTTTT.